The source of this T cell receptor beta chain is a study of cytomegalovirus exposure and HLA in healthy donors. Study conclusions and caveats: In a later analysis, donors in an Asian-associated ancestry cluster reportedly had fewer N-insertions in productive TCRs than the cohort mean. Differences between HLA loci emerged in a later analysis of TCR association rates, with DRB1 most and HLA-C fewest.

With respect to this clone: Its target is unknown.

13 Jbeta primers and 60 Vbeta primers were used for the PCR. Here immunoSEQ multiplex PCR was the method, and the copy in TCRdb shows in-frame clones only, minus some. Among 120,000 or so clones listed, roughly 80% were seen once. This CDR3 is 14 amino acids long. CDR1 LGHNA and CDR2 YNFKEQ come from the germline V gene. Between the trimmed V and J ends, which lost 1 base and 0 bases, there was a span of 6 bases. What was sequenced was PBMCs. This TCR came from a woman aged 35 to 49 in good health and CMV-seropositive. The chain employs TRBV4-2 and TRBJ1-2, with unresolved D. The CDR3 DNA reads TGTGCCAGCAGCCAAGGGCTAGCTAACTATGGCTACACCTTC. This encodes CASSQGLANYGYTF.